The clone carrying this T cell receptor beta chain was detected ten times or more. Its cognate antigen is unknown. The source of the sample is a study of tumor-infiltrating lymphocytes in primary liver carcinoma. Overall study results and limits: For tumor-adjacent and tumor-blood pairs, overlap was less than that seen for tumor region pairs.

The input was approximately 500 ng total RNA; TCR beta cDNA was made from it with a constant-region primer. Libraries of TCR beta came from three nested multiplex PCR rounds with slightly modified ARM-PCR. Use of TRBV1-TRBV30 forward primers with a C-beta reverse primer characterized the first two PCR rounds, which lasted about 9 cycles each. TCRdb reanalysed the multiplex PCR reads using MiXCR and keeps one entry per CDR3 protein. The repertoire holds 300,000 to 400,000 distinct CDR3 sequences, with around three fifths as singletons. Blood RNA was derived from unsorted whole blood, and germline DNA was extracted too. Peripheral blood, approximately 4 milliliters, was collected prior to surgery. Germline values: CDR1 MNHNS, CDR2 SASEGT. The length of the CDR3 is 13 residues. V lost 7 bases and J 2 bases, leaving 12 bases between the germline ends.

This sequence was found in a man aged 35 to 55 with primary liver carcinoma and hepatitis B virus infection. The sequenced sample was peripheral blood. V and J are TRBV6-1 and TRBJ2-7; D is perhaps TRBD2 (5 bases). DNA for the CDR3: TGTGCCAGCACCCGGACTGGCGCCTACGAGCAGTACTTC. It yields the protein CASTRTGAYEQYF.